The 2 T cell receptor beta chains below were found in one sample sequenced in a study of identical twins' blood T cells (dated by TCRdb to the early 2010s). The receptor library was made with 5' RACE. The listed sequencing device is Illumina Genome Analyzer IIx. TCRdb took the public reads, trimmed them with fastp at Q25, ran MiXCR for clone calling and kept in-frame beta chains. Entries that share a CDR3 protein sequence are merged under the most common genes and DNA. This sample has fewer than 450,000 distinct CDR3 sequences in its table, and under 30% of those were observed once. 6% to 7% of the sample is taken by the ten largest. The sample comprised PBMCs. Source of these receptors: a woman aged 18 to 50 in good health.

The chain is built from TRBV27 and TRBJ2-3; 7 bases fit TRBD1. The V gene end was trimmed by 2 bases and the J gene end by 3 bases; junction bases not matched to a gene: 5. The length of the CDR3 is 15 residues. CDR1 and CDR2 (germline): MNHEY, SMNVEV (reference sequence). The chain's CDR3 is CASSLGTGATDTQYF. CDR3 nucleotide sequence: TGTGCCAGCAGTTTAGGTACAGGGGCTACAGATACGCAGTATTTT.

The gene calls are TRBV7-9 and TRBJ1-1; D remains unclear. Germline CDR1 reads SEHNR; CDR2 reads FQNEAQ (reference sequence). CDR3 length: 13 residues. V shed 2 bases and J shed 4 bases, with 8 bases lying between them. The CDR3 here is CASSLITGTEAFF. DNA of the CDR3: TGTGCCAGCAGCTTAATCACGGGCACTGAAGCTTTCTTT. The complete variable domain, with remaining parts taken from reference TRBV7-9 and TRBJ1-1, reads DTGVSQNPRHKITKRGQNVTFRCDPISEHNRLYWYRQTLGQGPEFLTYFQNEAQLEKSRLLSDRFSAERPKGSFSTLEIQRTEQGDSAMYLCASSLITGTEAFFGQGTRLTVV.